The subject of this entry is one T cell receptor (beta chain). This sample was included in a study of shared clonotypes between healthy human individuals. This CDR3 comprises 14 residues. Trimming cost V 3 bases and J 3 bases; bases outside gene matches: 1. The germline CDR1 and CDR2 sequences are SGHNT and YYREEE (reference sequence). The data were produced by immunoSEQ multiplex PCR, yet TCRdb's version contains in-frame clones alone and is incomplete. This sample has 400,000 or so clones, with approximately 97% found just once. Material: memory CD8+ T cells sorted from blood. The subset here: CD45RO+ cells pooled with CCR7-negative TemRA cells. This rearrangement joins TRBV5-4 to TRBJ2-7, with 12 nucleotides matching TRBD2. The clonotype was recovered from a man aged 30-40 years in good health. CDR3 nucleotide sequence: TGTGCCAGCAGCTGGACTAGCGGGAACTACGAGCAGTACTTC. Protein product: CASSWTSGNYEQYF.